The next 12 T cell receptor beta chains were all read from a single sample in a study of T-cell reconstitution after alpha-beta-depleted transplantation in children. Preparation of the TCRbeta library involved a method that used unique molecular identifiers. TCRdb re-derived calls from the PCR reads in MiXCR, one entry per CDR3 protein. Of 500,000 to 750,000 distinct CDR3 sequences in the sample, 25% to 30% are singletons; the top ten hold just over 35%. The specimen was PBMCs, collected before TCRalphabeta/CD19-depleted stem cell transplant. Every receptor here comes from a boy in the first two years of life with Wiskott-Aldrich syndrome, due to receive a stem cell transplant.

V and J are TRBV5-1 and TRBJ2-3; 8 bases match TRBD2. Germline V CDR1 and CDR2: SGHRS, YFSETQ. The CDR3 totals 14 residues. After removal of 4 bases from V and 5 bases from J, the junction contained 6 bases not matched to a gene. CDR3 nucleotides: TGCGCCAGCAGCCCCGTAGCGGGACAAGATACGCAGTATTTT. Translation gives CASSPVAGQDTQYF.

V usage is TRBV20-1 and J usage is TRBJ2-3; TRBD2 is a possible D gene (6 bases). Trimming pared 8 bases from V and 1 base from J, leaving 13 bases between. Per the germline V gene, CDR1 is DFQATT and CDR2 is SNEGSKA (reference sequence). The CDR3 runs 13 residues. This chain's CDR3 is CSTGRLGTDTQYF. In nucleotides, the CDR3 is TGCAGTACCGGGAGACTTGGCACAGATACGCAGTATTTT.

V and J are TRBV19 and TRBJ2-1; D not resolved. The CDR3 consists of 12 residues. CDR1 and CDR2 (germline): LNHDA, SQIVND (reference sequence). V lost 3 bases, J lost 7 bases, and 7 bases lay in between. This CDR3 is CASSMTRNEQFF. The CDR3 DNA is TGTGCCAGTAGTATGACTCGAAATGAGCAGTTCTTC.

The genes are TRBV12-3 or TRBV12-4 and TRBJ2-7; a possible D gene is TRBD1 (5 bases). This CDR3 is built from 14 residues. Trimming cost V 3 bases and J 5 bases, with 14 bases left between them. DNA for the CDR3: TGTGCCAGCAGTTTCAGGGATTCAGGTGACGAGCAGTACTTC. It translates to CASSFRDSGDEQYF.

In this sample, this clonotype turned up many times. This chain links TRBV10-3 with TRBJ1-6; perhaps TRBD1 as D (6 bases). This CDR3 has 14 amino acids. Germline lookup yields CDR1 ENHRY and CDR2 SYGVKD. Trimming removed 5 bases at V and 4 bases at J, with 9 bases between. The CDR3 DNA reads TGTGCCATCAGTACAGGGCTTTATAATTCACCCCTCCACTTT. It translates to CAISTGLYNSPLHF.

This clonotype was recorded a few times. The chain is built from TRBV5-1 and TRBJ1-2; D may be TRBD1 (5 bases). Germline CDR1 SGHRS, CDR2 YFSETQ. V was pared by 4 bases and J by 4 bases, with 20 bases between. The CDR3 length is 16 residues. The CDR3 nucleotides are TGCGCCAGCAGCGGGGCCAGCCTTCACGGTGGCTATGGCTACACCTTC. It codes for CASSGASLHGGYGYTF.

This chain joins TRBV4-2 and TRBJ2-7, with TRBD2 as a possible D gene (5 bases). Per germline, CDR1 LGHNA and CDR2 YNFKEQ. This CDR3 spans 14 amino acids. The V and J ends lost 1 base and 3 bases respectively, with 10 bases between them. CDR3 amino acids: CASSQATGFYEQYF. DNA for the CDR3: TGTGCCAGCAGCCAAGCCACGGGATTCTACGAGCAGTACTTC.

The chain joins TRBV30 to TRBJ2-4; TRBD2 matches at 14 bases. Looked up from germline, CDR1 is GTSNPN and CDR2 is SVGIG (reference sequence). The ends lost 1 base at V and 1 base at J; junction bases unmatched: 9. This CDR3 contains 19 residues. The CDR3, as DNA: TGTGCCTGGAGTGGGGGACTAGCGGGAGATTCGTCGGCCAAAAACATTCAGTACTTC. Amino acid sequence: CAWSGGLAGDSSAKNIQYF. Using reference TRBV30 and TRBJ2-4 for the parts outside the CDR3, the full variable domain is SQTIHQWPATLVQPVGSPLSLECTVEGTSNPNLYWYRQAAGRGLQLLFYSVGIGQISSEVPQNLSASRPQDRQFILSSKKLLLSDSGFYLCAWSGGLAGDSSAKNIQYFGAGTRLSVL.

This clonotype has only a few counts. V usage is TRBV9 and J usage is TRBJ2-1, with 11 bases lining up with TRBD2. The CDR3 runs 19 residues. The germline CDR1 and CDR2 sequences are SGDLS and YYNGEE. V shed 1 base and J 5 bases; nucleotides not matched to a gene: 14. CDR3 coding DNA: TGTGCCAGCAGCGTATCAGGGGTTCGACTAGCGGGAACTCACAATGAGCAGTTCTTC. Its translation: CASSVSGVRLAGTHNEQFF.

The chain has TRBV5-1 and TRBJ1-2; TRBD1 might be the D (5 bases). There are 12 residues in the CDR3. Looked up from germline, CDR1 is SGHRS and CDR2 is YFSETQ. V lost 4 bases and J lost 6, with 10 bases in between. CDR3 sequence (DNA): TGCGCCAGCAGCGCCTCAGGGAATGGCTACACCTTC. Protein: CASSASGNGYTF.

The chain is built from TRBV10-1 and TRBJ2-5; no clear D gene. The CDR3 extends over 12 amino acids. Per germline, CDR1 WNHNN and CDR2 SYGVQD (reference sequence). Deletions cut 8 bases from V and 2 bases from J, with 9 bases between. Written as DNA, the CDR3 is TGCGCCAGCCGGGCAAAACAAGAGACCCAGTACTTC. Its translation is CASRAKQETQYF.

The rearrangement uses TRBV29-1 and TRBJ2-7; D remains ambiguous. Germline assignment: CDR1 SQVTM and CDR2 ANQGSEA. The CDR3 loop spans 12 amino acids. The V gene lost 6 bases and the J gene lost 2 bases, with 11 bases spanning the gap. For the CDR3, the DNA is TGCAGCGTCTCCAAAGGCCCCTACGAGCAGTACTTC. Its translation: CSVSKGPYEQYF.